The 31 T cell receptor beta chains given below trace back to one sample, sequenced in a study of blood T cell repertoires in COVID-19 (dated by TCRdb to 2018 to 2020). Library generation was performed with the immunoSEQ multiplex PCR assay. TCRdb's version of the immuneACCESS table is confined to in-frame rearrangements and falls short of the full clone set. An unresolved V gene accounts for under half of the shortfall where checked; the remainder is of unknown origin. The sample has over 350,000 clones on record, more than 75% of them singletons. The ten largest clones add up to approximately 1.2% of the sample. Sequenced input: PBMCs or T cells enriched from blood (not recorded which). The receptors originated from a woman aged 18-29 years who had recovered from COVID-19.

The J gene is TRBJ1-6, the V gene TRBV28; D possibly corresponds to TRBD1 (5 bases). The CDR3 sequence is 14 residues long. Germline V gene lookup returns CDR1 MDHEN and CDR2 SYDVKM. V was clipped by 8 bases and J by 8 bases, with 16 bases between them. In DNA form, the CDR3 reads TGTGCCAGCCAACTCCGGGACTTGTATTCACCCCTCCACTTT. Translating gives CASQLRDLYSPLHF.

This chain uses TRBV7-9 with TRBJ2-5; 12 bases line up with TRBD2. This CDR3 is built from 15 residues. V gave up 2 bases and J gave up 5 bases; unmatched junction bases: 3. CDR1 and CDR2 (germline): SEHNR, FQNEAQ (reference sequence). CDR3 in amino acids: CASSLSSGGAETQYF. In DNA, the CDR3 is TGTGCCAGCAGCTTATCTAGCGGGGGGGCGGAGACCCAGTACTTC.

The chain's CDR3 is CASSSRSGDYEQYF. Here the CDR3 DNA reads TGTGCCAGCAGCTCCCGTAGCGGGGATTACGAGCAGTACTTC. This rearrangement joins TRBV7-2 to TRBJ2-7; 8 nucleotides line up with TRBD2. CDR1 is SGHTA and CDR2 is FQGNSA in the germline V gene. The V gene end was trimmed by 4 bases and the J gene end by 4 bases; junction bases not matched to a gene: 6. The CDR3 length is 14 residues.

The J gene is TRBJ1-1, the V gene TRBV30; 7 positions match TRBD1. Germline CDR1 GTSNPN, CDR2 SVGIG (reference sequence). This CDR3 comprises 14 residues. Trimming removed 0 bases from V and 3 bases from J; junction bases left unmatched: 4. This CDR3 is CAWSVGTDDTEAFF. The CDR3 DNA is TGTGCCTGGAGTGTAGGGACAGACGACACTGAAGCTTTCTTT.

The gene calls are TRBV6-5 and TRBJ2-3, with a tentative D call TRBD1 (6 bases). This CDR3 is built from 15 residues. V was trimmed by 7 bases and J by 1 base, leaving 15 bases between them. Germline V gene lookup returns CDR1 MNHEY and CDR2 SVGAGI. The CDR3 region has the DNA TGTGCCAGCACCACACAGGGATTGGGCACAGATACGCAGTATTTT. Its protein is CASTTQGLGTDTQYF.

V gene TRBV4-3 combines with J gene TRBJ1-3, with D maybe TRBD1 (6 bases). Looked up from germline, CDR1 is LGHNA and CDR2 is YSLEER. This CDR3 is 15 amino acids long. The V and J ends lost 2 bases and 2 bases respectively, with 10 bases between them. As DNA, the CDR3 is TGCGCCAGCAGCCAATACACAGGGACTGGAAACACCATATATTTT. As protein: CASSQYTGTGNTIYF.

The chain has TRBV7-6 and TRBJ1-4, with D possibly matching TRBD1 (5 bases). Germline CDR1 and CDR2: SGHVS and FNYEAQ. The ends were cut back, 5 bases at V and 3 bases at J, with 13 bases in the middle. CDR3 length: 15 residues. CDR3 nucleotide sequence: TGTGCCAGCAGCCCTCAATGGGGGGCTAATGAAAAACTGTTTTTT. This translates into CASSPQWGANEKLFF.

The chain carries TRBV19 and TRBJ2-6; D gene ambiguous. Germline CDR1 LNHDA, CDR2 SQIVND (reference sequence). V gave up 5 bases and J gave up 3 bases, with 8 bases separating them. The CDR3 has 14 residues. DNA of the CDR3: TGTGCCAGTAGTTCTTCTCTTGGGGCCAACGTCCTGACTTTC. Its protein is CASSSSLGANVLTF.

This chain joins TRBV3-1 (or the pseudogene TRBV3-2) and TRBJ1-1; D may be TRBD1 (5 bases). The CDR3 is 14 amino acids. Looked up from germline, CDR1 is LGHDT and CDR2 is YNNKEL (reference sequence). Trimming left V 3 bases short and J 5 bases short, with 13 bases between. Written as DNA, the CDR3 is TGTGCCAGCAGCCAGCTACGGGGGGGAACTGAAGCTTTCTTT. Translating gives CASSQLRGGTEAFF.

On this clone itself: The junction shows a germline mismatch at one end, possibly a read error. The CDR3 region is CRGVGYTF. The CDR3 DNA sequence: TGCAGGGGGGTGGGCTACACCTTC. V is TRBV2 and J is TRBJ1-2, with 7 bases that match TRBD1. The CDR3 runs to 8 residues. Per the germline V gene, CDR1 is SNHLY and CDR2 is FYNNEI.

The V call is TRBV7-8, the J call TRBJ2-2; the D gene is possibly TRBD1 (5 bases). Trimming shortened V by 3 bases and J by 5 bases, and 19 bases separated the two germline ends. This CDR3 has 17 residues. CDR1 SGHVS and CDR2 FQNEAQ come from the germline V gene. The CDR3 DNA reads as TGTGCCAGCAGCTTTCCCCAGGGCCGAATATTGACCGGGGAGCTGTTTTTT. This gives the protein CASSFPQGRILTGELFF.

Remarks on this clone: Different DNA sequences within this sample yield the same CDR3. The chain is built from TRBV30 and TRBJ1-1; 7 bases are shared with TRBD1. Germline lookup yields CDR1 GTSNPN and CDR2 SVGIG (reference sequence). With 1 base clipped from V and 3 bases from J, the junction kept 2 bases outside the gene matches. This CDR3 region has 13 residues. The CDR3 coding sequence is TGTGCCTGGAGTGGGGACAGTCACACTGAAGCTTTCTTT. It encodes CAWSGDSHTEAFF. The variable domain in full, with the rest retrieved from reference TRBV30 and TRBJ1-1, is SQTIHQWPATLVQPVGSPLSLECTVEGTSNPNLYWYRQAAGRGLQLLFYSVGIGQISSEVPQNLSASRPQDRQFILSSKKLLLSDSGFYLCAWSGDSHTEAFFGQGTRLTVV.

The chain couples TRBV27 to TRBJ1-4; the D is unclear. The CDR3 consists of 10 residues. Trimming took off 6 bases at V and 7 bases at J, with 3 bases between the two ends. The germline gives CDR1 MNHEY, CDR2 SMNVEV (reference sequence). CDR3 nucleotides: TGTGCCAGCAGGAGTGAAAAACTGTTTTTT. It encodes CASRSEKLFF.

CDR3 sequence reads: CASSLTSGDTGELFF. CDR3 in DNA: TGCGCCAGCAGCCTGACGTCCGGGGACACCGGGGAGCTGTTTTTT. The chain recombines TRBV4-3 with TRBJ2-2, with D possibly being TRBD2 (5 bases). CDR3 length: 15 amino acids. With 4 bases removed from V and 3 bases from J, the gap between germline ends came to 12 bases. From germline, CDR1 is LGHNA and CDR2 YSLEER.

The chain couples TRBV5-1 to TRBJ1-1; D is unclear. The V and J ends lost 3 bases and 1 base respectively, with 13 bases between them. Germline V gene data show CDR1 as SGHRS and CDR2 as YFSETQ. The CDR3 has 15 residues. DNA of the CDR3: TGCGCCAGCAGCTCTCGCGGCCCGGCGAACACTGAAGCTTTCTTT. It is translated as CASSSRGPANTEAFF.

This chain links TRBV5-6 with TRBJ2-1; 7 bases agree with TRBD2. CDR3 length equals 14 residues. Per germline, CDR1 SGHDT and CDR2 YYEEEE. The J segment lost 5 bases and the V segment lost 3 bases, leaving 5 bases of the junction unmatched. The chain's CDR3 is CASSSGLVNNEQFF. The CDR3 nucleotides read TGTGCCAGCAGCTCCGGACTAGTTAACAATGAGCAGTTCTTC.

In this sample, this clone turned up a few times. The genes are TRBV21-1 and TRBJ2-1; the table calls TRBD2, which could not be checked here. TRBV21-1 is noted as a pseudogene. This CDR3 has 15 amino acids. CDR3 loop: CASSKYEGTYNEQFF. Written as DNA, the CDR3 is TGTGCCAGCAGCAAATACGAGGGAACCTACAATGAGCAGTTCTTC.

J is TRBJ2-1 and V is TRBV25-1; D unclear. V was shortened by 7 bases and J by 0 bases, with 10 bases between the two germline ends. This CDR3 region has 14 residues. Germline V gene lookup returns CDR1 MGHDK and CDR2 SYGVNS. DNA for the CDR3: TGTGCCAGCAAAGAAGACACCTCCTACAATGAGCAGTTCTTC. It encodes CASKEDTSYNEQFF.

For this clone: Other DNA sequences of this sample code for an identical CDR3. The genes are TRBV9 and TRBJ1-2; D is uncertain. CDR1 is SGDLS and CDR2 is YYNGEE in the germline V gene. The CDR3 sequence is 13 residues long. Trimming took off 0 bases at V and 3 bases at J, with 6 bases between the two ends. CDR3 in amino acids: CASSVGQDYGYTF. The CDR3, as DNA: TGTGCCAGCAGCGTAGGTCAGGACTATGGCTACACCTTC.

This CDR3 is CASSLGQVAKNIQYF. The DNA for the CDR3 is TGCGCCAGCAGCCTGGGACAAGTAGCCAAAAACATTCAGTACTTC. The rearrangement uses TRBV5-1 and TRBJ2-4; possibly TRBD1 for D (6 bases). In germline, CDR1 is SGHRS, CDR2 YFSETQ. Trimming cost V 4 bases and J 0 bases, with 11 bases left between them. The CDR3 is 15 residues long.

This clone was detected only once. CDR3 DNA: TGCGCCAGCAGCCTCACTGTCGGGGGTCTACTGGAGAACACTGAAGCTTTCTTT. Amino acids: CASSLTVGGLLENTEAFF. The chain links TRBV4-3 to TRBJ1-1; weak D call: TRBD1 (5 bases). CDR3 length equals 18 residues. Trimming removed 4 bases from V and 1 base from J, with 22 bases in between. Germline V lookup: CDR1 LGHNA, CDR2 YSLEER.

This sequence joins TRBV6-5 and TRBJ1-3, with 7 bases lining up with TRBD1. The CDR3 contains 16 residues. Germline V gene data show CDR1 as MNHEY and CDR2 as SVGAGI. Trimming cost V 4 bases and J 4 bases; bases outside gene matches: 10. In nucleotides, the CDR3 is TGTGCCAGCAGTTCCACCATGACAGGGCCGGGAAACACCATATATTTT. This codes for CASSSTMTGPGNTIYF.

CDR3 sequence (DNA): TGTGCCAGCTCACCACCCTGGGCGGACACACCCTACACTGAAGCTTTCTTT. This sequence encodes CASSPPWADTPYTEAFF. This chain uses TRBV18 with TRBJ1-1; D possibly corresponds to TRBD1 (5 bases). The CDR3 length is 17 residues. The germline CDR1 and CDR2 sequences are KGHSH and LQKENI. Trimming removed 0 bases from V and 3 bases from J, with 17 bases in between. The full variable domain, completed using reference TRBV18 and TRBJ1-1, is NAGVMQNPRHLVRRRGQEARLRCSPMKGHSHVYWYRQLPEEGLKFMVYLQKENIIDESGMPKERFSAEFPKEGPSILRIQQVVRGDSAAYFCASSPPWADTPYTEAFFGQGTRLTVV.

CDR3: CASSPKYSSPATNEKLFF. CDR3 sequence (DNA): TGTGCCAGCTCACCAAAATACAGTAGTCCGGCAACTAATGAAAAACTGTTTTTT. The V and J genes are TRBV18 and TRBJ1-4; no reliable D call. This CDR3 has 18 amino acids. The V gene lost 2 bases and the J gene lost 0 bases, with 16 bases spanning the gap. CDR1 and CDR2 from the germline V gene are KGHSH and LQKENI.

The gene calls are TRBV12-5 and TRBJ2-1; D is uncertain. Trimming shortened V by 2 bases and J by 9 bases, and 8 bases separated the two germline ends. CDR1 and CDR2 (germline): LGHNT, FRNRAP. The CDR3 has 12 amino acids. CDR3 loop: CASGLSVPEQFF. The CDR3 coding sequence is TGTGCTAGTGGTTTGAGCGTTCCTGAGCAGTTCTTC.

The V call is TRBV6-5, the J call TRBJ1-4, with a tentative D call TRBD1 (5 bases). Deletions cut 6 bases from V and 1 base from J, with 12 bases between. This CDR3 is 15 amino acids long. In germline, CDR1 is MNHEY, CDR2 SVGAGI. CDR3 sequence (DNA): TGTGCCAGCAGCCTTGGGGGGGGAACTAATGAAAAACTGTTTTTT. Its protein is CASSLGGGTNEKLFF.

The chain recombines TRBV7-9 with TRBJ2-7, with 7 nucleotides matching TRBD1. In germline, CDR1 is SEHNR, CDR2 FQNEAQ (reference sequence). V dropped 5 bases and J dropped 1; count of bases not matched to a gene: 8. The CDR3 consists of 15 residues. The CDR3 DNA follows: TGTGCCAGCAGCCAGGGGGTGGGTGTTTCCTACGAGCAGTACTTC. This translates into CASSQGVGVSYEQYF.

This rearrangement joins TRBV9 to TRBJ1-2; D remains unclear. Germline V lookup: CDR1 SGDLS, CDR2 YYNGEE. V gave up 1 base and J gave up 4 bases, with 14 bases separating them. CDR3 length equals 15 residues. The CDR3 sequence is CASSVSSTPGYGYTF. Written as DNA, the CDR3 is TGTGCCAGCAGCGTATCTTCGACTCCGGGCTATGGCTACACCTTC.

The chain recombines TRBV5-6 with TRBJ2-2, with 10 bases identical to TRBD1. The junction had 3 bases not matched to a gene; V was cut back by 3 bases and J by 4 bases. Germline values: CDR1 SGHDT, CDR2 YYEEEE. The CDR3 has 15 residues. The CDR3 region has the DNA TGTGCCAGCAGCTACCGGGACAGGGGCACCGGGGAGCTGTTTTTT. Protein product: CASSYRDRGTGELFF.

V and J are TRBV3-1 (or the pseudogene TRBV3-2) and TRBJ2-2; D not resolved. CDR1 and CDR2 from the germline V gene are LGHDT and YNNKEL (reference sequence). Trimming removed 2 bases from V and 4 bases from J, with 8 bases in between. The CDR3 spans 14 residues. CDR3 loop: CASSQLGPTGELFF. CDR3 DNA: TGTGCCAGCAGCCAACTAGGCCCCACCGGGGAGCTGTTTTTT.

The chain has TRBV19 and TRBJ1-1, with D tentatively TRBD1 (5 bases). This CDR3 has 15 amino acids. Germline V gene data show CDR1 as LNHDA and CDR2 as SQIVND (reference sequence). V lost 6 bases, J lost 4 bases, and 18 bases lay in between. CDR3 nucleotides: TGTGCCAGTAGGACGTATGGTGGGGCATCCACTGAAGCTTTCTTT. It codes for CASRTYGGASTEAFF.